This TCR beta chain emerged from a study of blood T cell repertoires in COVID-19. The overall study: Collection of acute and convalescent COVID-19 samples took place in the United States, Italy and Spain.

The CDR3 covers 14 residues. Germline V gene lookup returns CDR1 SGHRS and CDR2 YFSETQ. V was shortened by 1 base and J by 5 bases, with 9 bases between the two germline ends. TCRdb's copy holds only in-frame clones and misses some; the assay was immunoSEQ multiplex PCR. The table shows just under 60,000 clones, with about 80% occurring only once. The specimen sequenced was peripheral blood. The genes are TRBV5-1 and TRBJ1-4; D gene ambiguous. The receptor was derived from an elderly man with COVID-19, enrolled during active disease. Here the CDR3 reads CASSLFQANEKLFF. The CDR3 bases are TGCGCCAGCAGCTTGTTCCAGGCGAATGAAAAACTGTTTTTT.